Sequencing of this T cell receptor beta chain was carried out in a study of cytomegalovirus exposure and HLA in healthy donors. Broader study findings: A later analysis found first-cohort TCR clusters tended to co-occur in the approximately 120 validation repertoires. TCR beta chains numbering approximately 150 were designated cytomegalovirus-associated.

Assay used: immunoSEQ multiplex PCR; TCRdb lists only in-frame clones, some missing. The sample comprises 220,000 or so clones, more than 75% of which are singletons, and more than 1.5% rests with the top ten. With regard to this clone: Its antigen remains unidentified.

This CDR3 spans 15 amino acids. With 6 bases removed from V and 8 bases from J, the gap between germline ends came to 19 bases. CDR1 and CDR2 (germline): SNHLY, FYNNEI. The donors were in the roughly 120-subject validation cohort, distinct from the approximately 670-subject first cohort. The sample taken for sequencing was PBMCs. This chain connects TRBV2 to TRBJ1-4; a weak D match, TRBD1 (6 bases). The TCR comes from a woman younger than 30 in good health and CMV-seropositive. This chain's CDR3 is CASRERQAGEEKLFF. The DNA for the CDR3 is TGTGCCAGCAGGGAGAGACAGGCGGGTGAGGAAAAACTGTTTTTT.